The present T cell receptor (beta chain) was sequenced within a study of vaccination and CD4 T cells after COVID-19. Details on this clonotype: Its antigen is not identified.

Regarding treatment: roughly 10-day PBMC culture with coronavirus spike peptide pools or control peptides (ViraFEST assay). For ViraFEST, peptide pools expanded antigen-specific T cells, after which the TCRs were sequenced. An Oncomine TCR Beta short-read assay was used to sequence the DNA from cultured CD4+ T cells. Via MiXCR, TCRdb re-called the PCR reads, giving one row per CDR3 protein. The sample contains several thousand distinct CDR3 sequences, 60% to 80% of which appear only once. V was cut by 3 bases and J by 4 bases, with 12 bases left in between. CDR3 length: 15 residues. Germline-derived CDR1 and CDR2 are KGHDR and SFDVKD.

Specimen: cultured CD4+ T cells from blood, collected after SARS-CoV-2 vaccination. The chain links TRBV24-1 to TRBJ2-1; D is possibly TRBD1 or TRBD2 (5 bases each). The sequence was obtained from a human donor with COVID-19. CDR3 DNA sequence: TGTGCCACCAGTGATAGTGGGACGTCTTACAATGAGCAGTTCTTC. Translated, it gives CATSDSGTSYNEQFF.